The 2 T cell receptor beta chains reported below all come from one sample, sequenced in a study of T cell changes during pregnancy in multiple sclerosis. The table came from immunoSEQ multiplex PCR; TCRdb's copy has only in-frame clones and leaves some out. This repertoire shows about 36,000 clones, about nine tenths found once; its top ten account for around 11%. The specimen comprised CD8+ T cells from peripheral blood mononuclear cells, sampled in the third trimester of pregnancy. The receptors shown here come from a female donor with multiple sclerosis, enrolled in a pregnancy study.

The CDR3 region is CASSLVGRGIGWNNSPLHF. The CDR3 nucleotides are TGTGCCAGCAGCTTAGTAGGGAGAGGAATTGGTTGGAATAATTCACCCCTCCACTTT. The chain couples TRBV7-9 to TRBJ1-6; D not certain. The CDR3 has 19 residues. The V end lost 1 base, the J end lost 5 bases, and 21 bases lay between the germline ends. Germline V gene lookup returns CDR1 SEHNR and CDR2 FQNEAQ (reference sequence).

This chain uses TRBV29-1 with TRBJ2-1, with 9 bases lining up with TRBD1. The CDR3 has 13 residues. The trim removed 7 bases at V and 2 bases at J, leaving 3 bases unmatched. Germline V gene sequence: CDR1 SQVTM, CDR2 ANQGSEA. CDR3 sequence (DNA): TGCAGCGGTCGGACAGGGGCCTACAATGAGCAGTTCTTC. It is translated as CSGRTGAYNEQFF.